Sequencing of this TCR beta chain was carried out in a study of cytomegalovirus exposure and HLA in healthy donors. This PCR relied on a set of 60 Vbeta primers and 13 Jbeta primers. Here immunoSEQ multiplex PCR was the method, and the copy in TCRdb shows in-frame clones only, minus some. The sample lists some 200,000 clones, 65% to 85% occurring once. The CDR3 totals 14 residues. The ends were cut back, 0 bases at V and 2 bases at J, with 8 bases in the middle. Germline V CDR1 and CDR2: SGHRS, YFSETQ. The sample consisted of PBMCs. The receptor comes from a female donor in good health and CMV-seronegative. The chain couples TRBV5-1 to TRBJ1-1; D is unresolved. CDR3 sequence reads: CASSLAWRNTEAFF. In DNA, the CDR3 is TGCGCCAGCAGCTTGGCCTGGAGAAACACTGAAGCTTTCTTT. The full variable domain, with the rest looked up from reference TRBV5-1 and TRBJ1-1, is KAGVTQTPRYLIKTRGQQVTLSCSPISGHRSVSWYQQTPGQGLQFLFEYFSETQRNKGNFPGRFSGRQFSNSRSEMNVSTLELGDSALYLCASSLAWRNTEAFFGQGTRLTVV.